This T cell receptor beta chain stems from a study of human T cells and chemical hapten exposure. Study overall: 2% DPC applied to a 2 cm by 2 cm arm area sensitized donors.

Overall study findings and caveats: TCRs above 1 in 1000 frequency stayed constant with DPC sensitization.

Time point in this sample: patch test 3, about 24 weeks after DPC sensitization. Treatment noted: therapeutic diphenylcyclopropenone sensitization with weekly scalp DPC. TCRdb redid the calling of the RACE reads with MiXCR, one entry per CDR3 protein. This table holds 100,000 or so distinct CDR3 sequences, 30% to 35% found once. This CDR3 has 16 residues. V shed 0 bases and J 3 bases; nucleotides not matched to a gene: 5. Germline V gene data show CDR1 as SGDLS and CDR2 as YYNGEE. This clonotype has a handful of counts. Its antigen remains unidentified. The sample in question was whole blood, obtained in connection with sensitization to the hapten diphenylcyclopropenone (DPC). The rearrangement uses TRBV9 and TRBJ2-3, with 9 bases fitting TRBD2. This sequence originates from a middle-aged man with alopecia areata. Some clones in this sample may be carry-over from other donors' samples. CDR3 sequence: CASSVEAGGATDTQYF. The CDR3 DNA reads as TGTGCCAGCAGCGTAGAGGCGGGAGGGGCAACAGATACGCAGTATTTT.